Listed below are T cell receptor beta chains from one sample, sequenced in a study of immune evolution from preneoplasia to lung adenocarcinoma. The method was immunoSEQ multiplex PCR; TCRdb's version includes in-frame clones alone and lacks a portion of them. This table has thousands of clones, roughly 80% appearing once. The sequenced sample was FFPE invasive lung adenocarcinoma tissue. These receptors originate from a person aged 55-75 years with lung adenocarcinoma. Each CDR3 is given with its conserved first and last residue. The order of the fields is clone size, V gene, J gene, CDR3 length, CDR3 protein. Size values are once, few and many counts, or a class for expanded clones, and some rows have none.

clone size: .
V gene: TRBV21-1
J gene: TRBJ2-5
CDR3 length: 14
CDR3 protein: CASSNQGAKETQYF

clone size: few
V gene: TRBV5-4
J gene: TRBJ2-3
CDR3 length: 15
CDR3 protein: CASSLGPQITDTQYF

clone size: few
V gene: TRBV28
J gene: TRBJ1-3
CDR3 length: 11
CDR3 protein: CASWRGHTIYF

clone size: .
V gene: TRBV18
J gene: TRBJ1-1
CDR3 length: 16
CDR3 protein: CASSPGQANMNTEAFF

clone size: .
V gene: TRBV4-1
J gene: TRBJ2-4
CDR3 length: 16
CDR3 protein: CASSQSGGLAKNIQYF

clone size: .
V gene: TRBV13
J gene: TRBJ2-3
CDR3 length: 19
CDR3 protein: CASSLLAGELVSSTDTQYF

clone size: .
V gene: TRBV10-3
J gene: TRBJ2-1
CDR3 length: 18
CDR3 protein: CAISESIGTSGSGNEQFF

clone size: .
V gene: TRBV27
J gene: TRBJ2-3
CDR3 length: 13
CDR3 protein: CASSPGTGLTQYF

clone size: .
V gene: TRBV6-4
J gene: TRBJ2-1
CDR3 length: 16
CDR3 protein: CASSKYERESHNEQFF

clone size: few
V gene: TRBV15
J gene: TRBJ1-4
CDR3 length: 14
CDR3 protein: CATSRQGAREKLFF

clone size: few
V gene: TRBV9
J gene: TRBJ2-3
CDR3 length: 16
CDR3 protein: CASSVRGLAGTDTQYF

clone size: .
V gene: TRBV28
J gene: TRBJ1-2
CDR3 length: 15
CDR3 protein: CASSFRGLPTDGYTF